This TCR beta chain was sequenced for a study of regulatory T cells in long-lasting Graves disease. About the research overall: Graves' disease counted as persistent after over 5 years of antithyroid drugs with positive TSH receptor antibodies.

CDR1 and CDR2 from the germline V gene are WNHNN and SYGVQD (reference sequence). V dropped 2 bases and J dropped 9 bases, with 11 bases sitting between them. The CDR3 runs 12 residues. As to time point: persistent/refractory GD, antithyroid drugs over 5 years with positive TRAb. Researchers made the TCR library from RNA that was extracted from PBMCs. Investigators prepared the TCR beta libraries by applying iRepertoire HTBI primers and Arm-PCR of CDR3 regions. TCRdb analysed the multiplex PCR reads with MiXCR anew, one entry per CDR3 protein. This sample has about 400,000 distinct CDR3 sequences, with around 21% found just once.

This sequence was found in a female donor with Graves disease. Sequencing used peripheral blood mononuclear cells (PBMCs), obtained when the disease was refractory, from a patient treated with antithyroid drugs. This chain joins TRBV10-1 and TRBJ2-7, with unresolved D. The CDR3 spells CASSEGSFGQYF. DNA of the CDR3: TGCGCCAGCAGTGAGGGCAGTTTTGGGCAGTACTTC.